This T cell receptor beta chain emerged from a study of cytomegalovirus exposure and HLA in healthy donors. Whole-study findings and limits: Researchers had no immune exposure information except CMV serostatus available.

60 Vbeta and 13 Jbeta primers were used in PCR. The data were produced by immunoSEQ multiplex PCR, yet TCRdb's version contains in-frame clones alone and is incomplete. This table holds 200,000 to 300,000 clones, approximately 84% found once. CDR3 size: 14 residues. Germline V gives CDR1 MNHNS, CDR2 SASEGT. V lost 0 bases to trimming and J lost 9 bases; unmatched junction nucleotides: 2. A word on this clone: Antigen unknown.

Sequencing was done on a sample of PBMCs. The receptor comes from a middle-aged woman in good health and CMV-seropositive. The chain combines TRBV6-1 with TRBJ2-3; 11 nucleotides match TRBD2. This CDR3 reads CASSEARTSGTQYF. DNA of the CDR3: TGTGCCAGCAGTGAAGCGAGGACTAGCGGGACGCAGTATTTT.